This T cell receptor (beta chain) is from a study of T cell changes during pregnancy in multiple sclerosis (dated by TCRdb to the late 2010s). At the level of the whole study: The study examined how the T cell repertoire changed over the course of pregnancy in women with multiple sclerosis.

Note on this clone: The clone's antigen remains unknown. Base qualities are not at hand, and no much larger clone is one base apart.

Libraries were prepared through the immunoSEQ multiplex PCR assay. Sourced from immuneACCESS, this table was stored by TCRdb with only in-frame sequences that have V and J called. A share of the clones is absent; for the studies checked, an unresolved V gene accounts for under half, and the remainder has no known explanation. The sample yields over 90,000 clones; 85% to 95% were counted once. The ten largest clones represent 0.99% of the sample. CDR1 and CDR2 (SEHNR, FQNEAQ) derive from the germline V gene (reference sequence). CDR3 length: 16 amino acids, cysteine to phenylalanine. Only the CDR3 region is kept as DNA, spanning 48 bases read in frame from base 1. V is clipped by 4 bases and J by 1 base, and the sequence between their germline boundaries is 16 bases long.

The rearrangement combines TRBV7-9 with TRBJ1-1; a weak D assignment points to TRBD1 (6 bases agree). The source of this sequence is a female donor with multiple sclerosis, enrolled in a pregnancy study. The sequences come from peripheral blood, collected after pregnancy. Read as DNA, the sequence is TGTGCCAGCAGCTCGCCCCCCGGGACACAGAACACTGAAGCTTTCTTT. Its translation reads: CASSSPPGTQNTEAFF.